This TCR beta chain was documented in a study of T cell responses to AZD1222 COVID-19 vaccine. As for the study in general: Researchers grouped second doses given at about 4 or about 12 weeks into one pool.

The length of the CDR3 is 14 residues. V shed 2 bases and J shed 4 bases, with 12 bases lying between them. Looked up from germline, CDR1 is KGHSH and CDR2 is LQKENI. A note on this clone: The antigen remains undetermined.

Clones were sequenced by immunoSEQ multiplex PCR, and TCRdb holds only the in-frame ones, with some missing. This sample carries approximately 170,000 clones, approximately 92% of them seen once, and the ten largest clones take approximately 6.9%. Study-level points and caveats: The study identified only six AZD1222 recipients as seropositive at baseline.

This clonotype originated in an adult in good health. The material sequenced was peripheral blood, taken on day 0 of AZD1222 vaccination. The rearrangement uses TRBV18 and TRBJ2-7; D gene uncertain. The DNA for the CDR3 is TGTGCCAGCTCACCAGGGTCACGATCTTACGAGCAGTACGTC. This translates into CASSPGSRSYEQYV.